Listed below are T cell receptor beta chains from one sample, sequenced in a study of T cell responses to AZD1222 COVID-19 vaccine. Clones were sequenced by immunoSEQ multiplex PCR, and TCRdb holds only the in-frame ones, with some missing. This table holds about 77,000 clones, 80% to 95% found once. Source: peripheral blood, taken 28 days after the second AZD1222 dose. The receptors shown here come from an adult who received the AZD1222 COVID-19 vaccine. Both conserved end residues are part of each CDR3. D genes are given only for firm matches. A clone size is listed for some rows: how often the clone was seen (once, few, many), or a class if it is expanded.

TRBV15	.	TRBJ2-1	.	TGTGCCACCAGCGGGACGGAGGGCGGCCCCTACAATGAGCAGTTCTTC	CATSGTEGGPYNEQFF
TRBV24-1	TRBD2	TRBJ2-1	.	TGTGCCACCAGTGAAGGGACTAGCGGGAGGGCCAATTCCTACAATGAGCAGTTCTTC	CATSEGTSGRANSYNEQFF
TRBV5-1	TRBD1	TRBJ2-5	once	TGCGCCAGCACCCCCCTCGATCCGACAGGGGTGCAAGAGACCCAGTACTTC	CASTPLDPTGVQETQYF
TRBV19	.	TRBJ1-1	.	TGTGCCAGTAGTATTCTTGACGGAGGCGAAGCTTTCTTT	CASSILDGGEAFF
TRBV28	.	TRBJ1-2	.	TGTGCCAGCAGAGCCTGGGGGGGCTATGGCTACACCTTC	CASRAWGGYGYTF
TRBV6-5	TRBD2	TRBJ2-7	.	TGTGCCAGCAGACTTCTAGCGGGAGAGTACGAGCAGTACTTC	CASRLLAGEYEQYF
TRBV2	TRBD1	TRBJ1-2	.	TGTGCCAGCAGGCCAGGGGGAGTTAACTATGGCTACACCTTC	CASRPGGVNYGYTF
TRBV14	.	TRBJ2-2	.	TGTGCCAGCAGCCAACGGGTCGGGGGGAACACCGGGGAGCTGTTTTTT	CASSQRVGGNTGELFF
TRBV4-1	TRBD1	TRBJ1-5	.	TGCGCCAGCAGCCAAGGTGGGACAGGGGGCGATCAGCCCCAGCATTTT	CASSQGGTGGDQPQHF
TRBV28	.	TRBJ1-2	.	TGTGCCAGCAGGCCTCAGGCCTATGGCTACACCTTC	CASRPQAYGYTF
TRBV4-2	.	TRBJ2-3	.	TGTGCCAGCAGCCAAGGGGGGCGCGTCCTGGAAGATACGCAGTATTTT	CASSQGGRVLEDTQYF
TRBV7-2	.	TRBJ1-1	.	TGTGCCAGCAGCCTCCGGACGGCAATGAACACTGAAGCTTTCTTT	CASSLRTAMNTEAFF
TRBV19	.	TRBJ1-5	.	TGTGCCAGTAGTAGCAGCAATAGCAATCAGCCCCAGCATTTT	CASSSSNSNQPQHF
TRBV7-9	TRBD1	TRBJ1-3	.	TGTGCCAGCAGCTTATCAGGGGGTCCTGGAAACACCATATATTTT	CASSLSGGPGNTIYF
TRBV27	TRBD1	TRBJ1-5	.	TGTGCCAGCAGTTCCTCTTGGAAGGGGGCGGGTCAGCCCCAGCATTTT	CASSSSWKGAGQPQHF
TRBV5-6	.	TRBJ1-4	.	TGTGCCAGCAGCTTACAGGGTCGTTTTGAAAAACTGTTTTTT	CASSLQGRFEKLFF
TRBV7-3	TRBD1	TRBJ2-2	few	TGTGCCAGCAGCGCCGGGACAGGGCACACCGGGGAGCTGTTTTTT	CASSAGTGHTGELFF
TRBV12-3/TRBV12-4	.	TRBJ1-2	.	TGTGCCAGCAGTTCGGATCAGTCCCTCACCTTC	CASSSDQSLTF
TRBV5-4	.	TRBJ2-6	.	TGTGCCAGCAGCTTGGTGGCTCCTGGGGCCAACGTCCTGACTTTC	CASSLVAPGANVLTF
TRBV27	.	TRBJ1-3	.	TGTGCCAGCGGTATCTCTGGAAACACCATATATTTT	CASGISGNTIYF
TRBV6-1	.	TRBJ2-7	.	TGTGCCAGCAGTGAAGGACAGGCAGGCGCCTACGAGCAGTACTTC	CASSEGQAGAYEQYF
TRBV6-1	.	TRBJ2-3	.	TGTGCCAGCAGTGAAGTGACCGGGGGAACAGATACGCAGTATTTT	CASSEVTGGTDTQYF
TRBV18	.	TRBJ2-2	.	TGTGCCAGCTCACCAAATCGAGAGGAGCTGTTTTTT	CASSPNREELFF